Each of the 7 T cell receptor beta chains below was sequenced from the same sample in a study of PD-1 blockade in mismatch repair-deficient tumors. TCRdb's table, derived via immunoSEQ multiplex PCR, lists solely in-frame clones and lacks some. The repertoire consists of about 40,000 clones, with approximately 84% occurring once and the leading ten covering 3.5% to 4%. Specimen: peripheral blood, collected roughly 76 weeks after starting pembrolizumab. These receptors were obtained from an adult with mismatch repair-deficient cancer.

The chain links TRBV7-3 to TRBJ2-3; a weak D match, TRBD2 (5 bases). Looked up from germline, CDR1 is SGHTA and CDR2 is FQGTGA. Between the trimmed V and J ends, which lost 0 bases and 0 bases, there was a span of 13 bases. The CDR3 is 17 residues long. CDR3 coding DNA: TGTGCCAGCAGCTTAACCGCCGACTACGAAAGCACAGATACGCAGTATTTT. Translation gives CASSLTADYESTDTQYF.

The V and J genes are TRBV7-3 and TRBJ1-2, with D possibly being TRBD1 (6 bases). V shed 3 bases and J shed 4 bases, with 12 bases lying between them. The CDR3 is 14 residues long. Looked up from germline, CDR1 is SGHTA and CDR2 is FQGTGA. The CDR3 nucleotides are TGTGCCAGCAGCTTCGACAGGACTGGCTATGGCTACACCTTC. Amino acids: CASSFDRTGYGYTF.

V is TRBV7-9 and J is TRBJ1-3; D is uncertain. The germline V gene encodes CDR1 SEHNR and CDR2 FQNEAQ (reference sequence). The CDR3 consists of 14 residues. V was shortened by 2 bases and J by 2 bases, with 7 bases between the two germline ends. The CDR3 DNA reads as TGTGCCAGCAGCTTACCGGGGACTGGAAACACCATATATTTT. Protein product: CASSLPGTGNTIYF. The full variable domain, rest sourced from reference TRBV7-9 and TRBJ1-3, is DTGVSQNPRHKITKRGQNVTFRCDPISEHNRLYWYRQTLGQGPEFLTYFQNEAQLEKSRLLSDRFSAERPKGSFSTLEIQRTEQGDSAMYLCASSLPGTGNTIYFGEGSWLTVV.

Remarks on this clone: A read error may produce the germline difference seen at one junction end. This chain connects TRBV9 to TRBJ1-2; 10 bases match TRBD1. The CDR3 sequence is 16 residues long. The germline gives CDR1 SGDLS, CDR2 YYNGEE. This CDR3 is CASSVGLSGTGDHLSF. CDR3 DNA sequence: TGTGCCAGCAGCGTAGGTCTCAGTGGGACAGGGGATCACTTATCCTTC. The variable domain in full, completed from reference TRBV9 and TRBJ1-2, reads DSGVTQTPKHLITATGQRVTLRCSPRSGDLSVYWYQQSLDQGLQFLIQYYNGEERAKGNILERFSAQQFPDLHSELNLSSLELGDSALYFCASSVGLSGTGDHLSFGSGTRLTVV.

This chain links TRBV6-1 with TRBJ1-4, with D unclear. Trimming pared 6 bases from V and 7 bases from J, leaving 15 bases between. The CDR3 totals 14 residues. Germline V gives CDR1 MNHNS, CDR2 SASEGT. CDR3 DNA: TGTGCCAGCAGAGGGAGCGGAGGCACTGAAAAACTGTTTTTT. This sequence encodes CASRGSGGTEKLFF.

The genes are TRBV7-9 and TRBJ1-6; no clear D gene. CDR1 is SEHNR and CDR2 is FQNEAQ in the germline V gene (reference sequence). The CDR3 is 14 residues long. Trimming cost V 3 bases and J 9 bases, with 12 bases left between them. The CDR3 DNA reads TGTGCCAGCAGCTTCTGGGCGTCAGGTTCACCCCTCCACTTT. This encodes CASSFWASGSPLHF.

The sample holds a few counts of this clone. The rearrangement uses TRBV25-1 and TRBJ2-7, with TRBD2 as a possible D gene (5 bases). There are 13 residues in the CDR3. Germline CDR1 is MGHDK and CDR2 is SYGVNS. V gave up 4 bases and J gave up 3 bases, with 10 bases separating them. The CDR3 is CASSAGRDYEQYF. CDR3 in DNA: TGTGCCAGCAGTGCCGGACGGGACTACGAGCAGTACTTC.